The 27 T cell receptor beta chains given below trace back to one sample, sequenced in a study of cytomegalovirus exposure and HLA in healthy donors. PCR primers comprised 60 Vbeta and 13 Jbeta primers. TCRdb keeps only in-frame clones here, not all; method: immunoSEQ multiplex PCR. The sample lists more than 80,000 clones, about four fifths occurring once. The sample consisted of PBMCs. The origin of the receptors is a female donor in good health and CMV-seropositive.

This chain connects TRBV5-6 to TRBJ1-6; 7 bases fit TRBD1. In germline, CDR1 is SGHDT, CDR2 YYEEEE. V dropped 3 bases and J dropped 7; count of bases not matched to a gene: 7. This CDR3 comprises 15 residues. This CDR3 reads CASSWGQFRNSPLHF. The DNA for the CDR3 is TGTGCCAGCAGCTGGGGACAGTTTCGAAATTCACCCCTCCACTTT.

The chain carries TRBV9 and TRBJ1-1; 7 bases are a match to TRBD1. The ends lost 3 bases at V and 4 bases at J; junction bases unmatched: 9. Germline values: CDR1 SGDLS, CDR2 YYNGEE. The CDR3 consists of 15 residues. CDR3 sequence: CASSDSGGPSTEAFF. CDR3 bases: TGTGCCAGCAGCGACTCAGGGGGGCCGAGCACTGAAGCTTTCTTT.

This sequence joins TRBV15 and TRBJ2-6; D gene uncertain. Trimming took off 0 bases at V and 2 bases at J, with 8 bases between the two ends. Germline V lookup: CDR1 LNHNV, CDR2 YYDKDF (reference sequence). The CDR3 has 16 amino acids. CDR3 region: CATSRDLSPGANVLTF. In nucleotides, the CDR3 is TGTGCCACCAGCAGAGATTTATCCCCTGGGGCCAACGTCCTGACTTTC.

The chain joins TRBV15 to TRBJ2-5, with a weak D call TRBD2 (5 bases). Trimming stripped 3 bases from V and 5 bases from J, with 16 bases between. The CDR3 consists of 15 residues. From germline, CDR1 is LNHNV and CDR2 YYDKDF (reference sequence). CDR3 in amino acids: CATSSPQRSHETQYF. Written as DNA, the CDR3 is TGTGCCACCAGCAGCCCGCAGCGGTCCCATGAGACCCAGTACTTC.

This clone occurred a few times. J is TRBJ1-1 and V is TRBV15; D is undetermined. Germline CDR1 LNHNV, CDR2 YYDKDF (reference sequence). CDR3 length equals 13 residues. The V end was cut by 4 bases, the J end by 5 bases, with 11 bases between. Here the CDR3 DNA reads TGTGCCACCAGCACCATTGGGAGAACTGAAGCTTTCTTT. Encoded protein: CATSTIGRTEAFF.

The chain uses TRBV19 and TRBJ2-5, with D unresolved. CDR1 is LNHDA, CDR2 SQIVND, per germline (reference sequence). The V and J ends lost 5 bases and 5 bases respectively, with 6 bases between them. CDR3 length: 11 amino acids. This CDR3 is CASSLRETQYF. The CDR3 DNA reads as TGTGCCAGTAGTCTGAGGGAGACCCAGTACTTC.

The CDR3 nucleotides read TGTGCCAGCAGTGCGACAGCTAATTCACCCCTCCACTTT. Protein product: CASSATANSPLHF. V and J are TRBV6-6 and TRBJ1-6, with a possible D match to TRBD1 (5 bases). This CDR3 is built from 13 residues. The V and J ends lost 5 bases and 6 bases respectively, with 8 bases between them. Per the germline V gene, CDR1 is MNHNY and CDR2 is SVGAGI (reference sequence).

The rearrangement uses TRBV19 and TRBJ1-1, with D unclear. V lost 5 bases and J 3 bases, leaving 10 bases between the germline ends. The CDR3 runs 13 residues. Germline assignment: CDR1 LNHDA and CDR2 SQIVND (reference sequence). In nucleotides, the CDR3 is TGTGCCAGTAGTCTTCGGTCGGACACTGAAGCTTTCTTT. Amino acid sequence: CASSLRSDTEAFF.

The chain carries TRBV19 and TRBJ2-2; no reliable D call. This CDR3 contains 12 residues. V lost 3 bases, J lost 7 bases, and 6 bases lay in between. Germline V CDR1 and CDR2: LNHDA, SQIVND (reference sequence). DNA for the CDR3: TGTGCCAGTAGTATCAGAGGCGGGGAGCTGTTTTTT. Its translation is CASSIRGGELFF.

V is TRBV28 and J is TRBJ1-2; 9 bases fit TRBD1. V gave up 1 base and J gave up 6 bases; unmatched junction bases: 9. This CDR3 is built from 16 residues. Germline CDR1 reads MDHEN; CDR2 reads SYDVKM. Here the CDR3 reads CASSLLSDRGPNGYTF. In DNA form, the CDR3 reads TGTGCCAGCAGTTTATTATCGGACAGGGGACCGAATGGCTACACCTTC.

The chain recombines TRBV7-9 with TRBJ2-4; 10 nucleotides agree with TRBD1. The CDR3 totals 16 residues. CDR1 and CDR2 (germline): SEHNR, FQNEAQ (reference sequence). Trimming removed 5 bases from V and 1 base from J; junction bases left unmatched: 5. DNA for the CDR3: TGTGCCAGCAGCCCGGGACAGGGGAAGGCCAAAAACATTCAGTACTTC. Protein: CASSPGQGKAKNIQYF.

The CDR3 sequence is CASSADRVQGTDTQYF. CDR3 DNA: TGTGCCAGCAGTGCGGACAGGGTACAAGGAACAGATACGCAGTATTTT. This chain uses TRBV6-4 with TRBJ2-3; 8 bases map to TRBD1. Germline CDR1 MRHNA, CDR2 SNTAGT. The V and J ends lost 4 bases and 3 bases, in that order; junction bases with no gene match: 9. The CDR3 totals 16 residues.

This clone was observed a handful of times. This rearrangement joins TRBV9 to TRBJ1-5, with TRBD1 identical over 9 bases. Germline V gene lookup returns CDR1 SGDLS and CDR2 YYNGEE. The CDR3 is 14 amino acids. J gave up 6 bases and V 3 bases, and 4 bases lay outside the gene matches. CDR3 loop: CASSGGTGIQPQHF. CDR3 sequence (DNA): TGTGCCAGCAGCGGAGGGACAGGGATTCAGCCCCAGCATTTT.

V is TRBV7-2 and J is TRBJ1-2, with 9 bases lining up with TRBD1. Losses at the gene ends were 5 bases for V and 8 bases for J; bases not matched to a gene: 6. CDR1 and CDR2 from the germline V gene are SGHTA and FQGNSA. The CDR3 runs 13 residues. CDR3 DNA: TGTGCCAGCAGCCCACAGGGGGCTCGGGGCTACACCTTC. Its translation is CASSPQGARGYTF. The variable domain in full, completed from reference TRBV7-2 and TRBJ1-2, reads GAGVSQSPSNKVTEKGKDVELRCDPISGHTALYWYRQSLGQGLEFLIYFQGNSAPDKSGLPSDRFSAERTGGSVSTLTIQRTQQEDSAVYLCASSPQGARGYTFGSGTRLTVV.

The chain employs TRBV5-1 and TRBJ2-7; 8 bases map to TRBD1. The junction had 6 bases not matched to a gene; V was cut back by 0 bases and J by 4 bases. The CDR3 is 15 residues long. CDR1 is SGHRS and CDR2 is YFSETQ in the germline V gene. The CDR3, as DNA: TGCGCCAGCAGCTTGGGACAGGGGAATTTTTACGAGCAGTACTTC. Protein: CASSLGQGNFYEQYF. The whole variable domain, remainder taken from reference TRBV5-1 and TRBJ2-7, is KAGVTQTPRYLIKTRGQQVTLSCSPISGHRSVSWYQQTPGQGLQFLFEYFSETQRNKGNFPGRFSGRQFSNSRSEMNVSTLELGDSALYLCASSLGQGNFYEQYFGPGTRLTVT.

This clone has more than one count but fewer than ten. This rearrangement joins TRBV11-3 to TRBJ2-1; 10 nucleotides agree with TRBD1. The trim removed 5 bases at V and 4 bases at J, leaving 8 bases unmatched. The CDR3 length is 16 residues. Per germline, CDR1 SGHNT and CDR2 YENEEA. The DNA for the CDR3 is TGTGCCAGCAGCCAAGGACAGGGGGAGGCTTACAATGAGCAGTTCTTC. Amino acid sequence: CASSQGQGEAYNEQFF.

This clone was counted between two and nine times. This sequence joins TRBV4-1 and TRBJ1-2; D gene ambiguous. V was pared by 1 base and J by 10 bases, with 7 bases between. Germline V gene sequence: CDR1 MGHRA, CDR2 YSYEKL. The CDR3 totals 11 residues. The CDR3 protein is CASSQGAFYTF. DNA for the CDR3: TGCGCCAGCAGCCAAGGGGCGTTCTACACCTTC.

CDR3 nucleotide sequence: TGTGCCAGCAGCTTAACCAGGACTAGCGGGAGCTTCGATGAGCAGTTCTTC. This sequence encodes CASSLTRTSGSFDEQFF. The J gene is TRBJ2-1, the V gene TRBV7-3, with TRBD2 matching 13 bases. V shed 0 bases and J 8 bases; nucleotides not matched to a gene: 7. The CDR3 consists of 17 residues. Looked up from germline, CDR1 is SGHTA and CDR2 is FQGTGA.

The chain couples TRBV4-2 to TRBJ1-3; 9 positions agree with TRBD1. The trim removed 0 bases at V and 0 bases at J, leaving 3 bases unmatched. CDR1 is LGHNA and CDR2 is YNFKEQ in the germline V gene. This CDR3 is 17 amino acids long. The CDR3 sequence: CASSQEQGANSGNTIYF. CDR3 coding DNA: TGTGCCAGCAGCCAAGAACAGGGGGCGAACTCTGGAAACACCATATATTTT.

The rearrangement links TRBV4-1 to TRBJ1-4, with TRBD1 identical over 7 bases. CDR3 length: 15 amino acids. Germline V lookup: CDR1 MGHRA, CDR2 YSYEKL. V shed 1 base and J 5 bases; nucleotides not matched to a gene: 4. CDR3 region: CASSQVGTENEKLFF. The CDR3, as DNA: TGCGCCAGCAGCCAAGTCGGGACAGAAAATGAAAAACTGTTTTTT.

This sequence joins TRBV2 and TRBJ2-3; 12 bases map to TRBD2. V shed 6 bases, J shed 2 bases, and the junction held 3 bases outside the gene matches. The germline CDR1 and CDR2 sequences are SNHLY and FYNNEI. The CDR3 contains 15 residues. The CDR3 protein is CASSGLAGPTDTQYF. Here the CDR3 DNA reads TGTGCCAGCAGCGGACTAGCGGGGCCCACAGATACGCAGTATTTT.

The rearrangement joins TRBV5-6 to TRBJ1-1; no reliable D call. The ends were cut back, 0 bases at V and 1 base at J, with 16 bases in the middle. The CDR3 length is 17 residues. The germline gives CDR1 SGHDT, CDR2 YYEEEE. Here the CDR3 reads CASSLGRVGQKNTEAFF. The CDR3 region has the DNA TGTGCCAGCAGCTTGGGTCGGGTAGGTCAGAAGAACACTGAAGCTTTCTTT.

The rearrangement links TRBV7-9 to TRBJ2-7; weak D call: TRBD1 (6 bases). The CDR3 extends over 13 amino acids. Germline V CDR1 and CDR2: SEHNR, FQNEAQ (reference sequence). With 1 base removed from V and 3 bases from J, the gap between germline ends came to 7 bases. The CDR3 bases are TGTGCCAGCAGCTTAGAGGGACACTACGAGCAGTACTTC. Translated, it gives CASSLEGHYEQYF.

V usage is TRBV7-9 and J usage is TRBJ1-1; D may be TRBD1 (5 bases). The CDR3 totals 15 residues. CDR1 is SEHNR, CDR2 FQNEAQ, per germline (reference sequence). Trimming stripped 8 bases from V and 0 bases from J, with 16 bases between. The CDR3 DNA reads TGTGCCAGCGGAGTCGGGGGGGTCGTGAACACTGAAGCTTTCTTT. It encodes CASGVGGVVNTEAFF.

The CDR3 DNA is TGTGCCATCAGCGATCACGACAGGACGAACACTGAAGCTTTCTTT. The encoded protein is CAISDHDRTNTEAFF. V usage is TRBV10-3 and J usage is TRBJ1-1; D is perhaps TRBD1 (6 bases). From germline, CDR1 is ENHRY and CDR2 SYGVKD. The V gene lost 6 bases and the J gene lost 1 base, with 15 bases spanning the gap. CDR3 length: 15 residues.

The J gene is TRBJ2-1, the V gene TRBV29-1, with TRBD1 matching over 7 bases. This CDR3 spans 14 amino acids. The V and J ends lost 4 bases and 2 bases, in that order; junction bases with no gene match: 5. In germline, CDR1 is SQVTM, CDR2 ANQGSEA. The CDR3 DNA reads TGCAGCGTTGGGGGTGGACAGGCCTACAATGAGCAGTTCTTC. It codes for CSVGGGQAYNEQFF.

The chain combines TRBV19 with TRBJ1-2, with D hard to call. Trimming cost V 2 bases and J 2 bases, with 12 bases left between them. Germline V CDR1 and CDR2: LNHDA, SQIVND (reference sequence). This CDR3 is 15 amino acids long. The CDR3 is CASSILAFQNYGYTF. In nucleotides, the CDR3 is TGTGCCAGTAGTATATTGGCCTTTCAAAACTATGGCTACACCTTC.